This is a list of T cell receptor beta chains from one sample in a study of OX40 agonist ivuxolimab in advanced cancers. TCRdb's table, derived via immunoSEQ multiplex PCR, lists solely in-frame clones and lacks some. The repertoire consists of about 85,000 clones, with roughly 80% occurring once and the leading ten covering around 6.6%. Sequenced material: CD4+ or CD8+ T cells sorted from blood, taken in a trial of the OX40 agonist ivuxolimab. The receptors come from an adult with an advanced solid tumor such as melanoma, head and neck, liver or kidney cancer. Both conserved end residues are part of each CDR3. Each record gives: V gene, CDR3 protein.

TRBV28,CASLPPGWAGYTF
TRBV5-1,CASSLVGGGETQYF
TRBV10-3,CAISPGNEQFF
TRBV2,CASSVRQPQHF
TRBV6-6,CASSYGQGWGETQYF
TRBV18,CASSPDRNQPQHF
TRBV6-4,CASSEEAGGLNEQFF
TRBV7-9,CASSLGGDNQPQHF
TRBV7-2,CASSLGGRGYTF
TRBV28,CASKLPSTEAFF
TRBV7-2,CASSLAPGLSYEQYF
TRBV19,CASSARQGLRYEQYF
TRBV15,CATSTGESGRTADTQYF